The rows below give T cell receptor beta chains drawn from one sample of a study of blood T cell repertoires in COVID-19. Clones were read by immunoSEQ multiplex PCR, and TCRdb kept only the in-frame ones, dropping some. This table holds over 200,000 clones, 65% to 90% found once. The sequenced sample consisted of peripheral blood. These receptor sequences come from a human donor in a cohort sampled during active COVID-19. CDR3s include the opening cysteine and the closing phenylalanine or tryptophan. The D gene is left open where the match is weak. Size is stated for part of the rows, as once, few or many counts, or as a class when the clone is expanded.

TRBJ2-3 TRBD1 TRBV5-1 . TGCGCCAGCAGCTGGGGGGACAGGGTGGATGATACGCAGTATTTT CASSWGDRVDDTQYF
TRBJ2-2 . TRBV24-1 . TGTGCCACCAGTGGTTACAGCACCACCGGGGAGCTGTTTTTT CATSGYSTTGELFF
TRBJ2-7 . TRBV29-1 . TGCAGCGCCCGGGGGGCAGATTACGAGCAGTACTTC CSARGADYEQYF
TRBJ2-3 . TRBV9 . TGTGCCAGCAGCGTAGGCGCAGGGGCCCACACAGATACGCAGTATTTT CASSVGAGAHTDTQYF
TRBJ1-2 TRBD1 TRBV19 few TGTGCCAGTAGTATTGGGCAGGGGGACTATGGCTACACCTTC CASSIGQGDYGYTF
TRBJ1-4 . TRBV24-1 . TGTGCCACCAGTTCTGGAGGAACTAATGAAAAACTGTTTTTT CATSSGGTNEKLFF
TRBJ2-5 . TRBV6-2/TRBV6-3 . TGTGCCAGCAGTCTTAACCGGGAGACCCAGTACTTC CASSLNRETQYF
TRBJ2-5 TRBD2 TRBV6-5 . TGTGCCAGCAGTTACCCAGCGGGAGCGGGGAAAGAGACCCAGTACTTC CASSYPAGAGKETQYF
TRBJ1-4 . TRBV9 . TGTGCCAGCAGCGTAGGGAACAGCCGGGGTGAAAAACTGTTTTTT CASSVGNSRGEKLFF
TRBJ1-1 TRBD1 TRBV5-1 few TGCGCCAGCACCCGGGACAGGCAGAACACTGAAGCTTTCTTT CASTRDRQNTEAFF
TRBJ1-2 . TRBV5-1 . TGCGCCAGCAGCTTGGAGGCGGCTAACTATGGCTACACCTTC CASSLEAANYGYTF
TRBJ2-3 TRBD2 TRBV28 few TGTGCCAGCAGTTTACAAGGGACTATTGTTGGGGATACGCAGTATTTT CASSLQGTIVGDTQYF